These 11 T cell receptor beta chains came from one sample sequenced in a study of T cell responses to AZD1222 COVID-19 vaccine. The protocol was immunoSEQ multiplex PCR, while the TCRdb copy is restricted to in-frame clones and leaves out a portion. The sample has more than 95,000 clones, nearly 90% seen once. The specimen comprised peripheral blood, sampled 28 days after the second AZD1222 dose. The receptor source for this set is an adult who received the AZD1222 COVID-19 vaccine.

This sequence joins TRBV15 and TRBJ2-4; D is unclear. Germline V lookup: CDR1 LNHNV, CDR2 YYDKDF (reference sequence). The CDR3 sequence is 17 residues long. V dropped 0 bases and J dropped 1 base, with 13 bases sitting between them. The CDR3: CATSREVETGAKNIQYF. In nucleotides, the CDR3 is TGTGCCACCAGCAGAGAGGTGGAAACCGGGGCCAAAAACATTCAGTACTTC.

This clone was seen a single time. The V call is TRBV18, the J call TRBJ2-3; TRBD1 is a possible D gene (5 bases). Germline assignment: CDR1 KGHSH and CDR2 LQKENI. Trimming shortened V by 0 bases and J by 2 bases, and 9 bases separated the two germline ends. The CDR3 contains 15 residues. The CDR3 sequence: CASSPPTVYTDTQYF. CDR3 DNA sequence: TGTGCCAGCTCACCACCGACAGTTTACACAGATACGCAGTATTTT.

A single count supports this clone. The chain uses TRBV27 and TRBJ2-7; no reliable D call. Deletions cut 3 bases from V and 0 bases from J, with 15 bases between. The CDR3 has 16 amino acids. Per the germline V gene, CDR1 is MNHEY and CDR2 is SMNVEV (reference sequence). The DNA of the CDR3 is TGTGCCAGCAGTTTCAGAGACCCTGGGATCTCCTACGAGCAGTACTTC. Its protein is CASSFRDPGISYEQYF.

The V and J genes are TRBV24-1 and TRBJ2-3, with 9 bases that match TRBD1. Germline V gene sequence: CDR1 KGHDR, CDR2 SFDVKD. The CDR3 extends over 16 amino acids. The trim removed 4 bases at V and 4 bases at J, leaving 8 bases unmatched. The CDR3, as DNA: TGTGCCACCAGTGACCCGGGACAGGGAATTTCAGATACGCAGTATTTT. Translated: CATSDPGQGISDTQYF.

The chain is built from TRBV11-2 and TRBJ1-1; D unresolved. Germline values: CDR1 SGHAT, CDR2 FQNNGV. The V end was cut by 8 bases, the J end by 1 base, with 11 bases between. The CDR3 sequence is 13 residues long. CDR3 residues: CASGVLQNTEAFF. CDR3 sequence (DNA): TGTGCCAGCGGAGTACTCCAGAACACTGAAGCTTTCTTT.

This clone appeared once. The chain combines TRBV5-1 with TRBJ1-1; D perhaps matches TRBD1 (6 bases). The CDR3 runs 13 residues. Trimming cost V 2 bases and J 7 bases, with 12 bases left between them. Germline assignment: CDR1 SGHRS and CDR2 YFSETQ. The CDR3, as DNA: TGCGCCAGCAGCTTAGCGACAGGTCTTGAAGCTTTCTTT. Protein: CASSLATGLEAFF.

The J gene is TRBJ1-6, the V gene TRBV11-2; D is unresolved. Germline-derived CDR1 and CDR2 are SGHAT and FQNNGV. The ends were cut back, 5 bases at V and 7 bases at J, with 12 bases in the middle. The CDR3 covers 14 residues. The CDR3 bases are TGTGCCAGCAGCCCCACCGTTGACAATTCACCCCTCCACTTT. Its protein is CASSPTVDNSPLHF.

The V gene is TRBV19, the J gene TRBJ1-3, with 8 bases matching TRBD1. The CDR3 length is 16 residues. V gave up 5 bases and J gave up 1 base; unmatched junction bases: 7. Germline values: CDR1 LNHDA, CDR2 SQIVND (reference sequence). CDR3 DNA: TGTGCCAGTAGTCGCTCCGGACAGGGATCTGGAAACACCATATATTTT. Protein: CASSRSGQGSGNTIYF.

This clone appeared a single time. This rearrangement joins TRBV2 to TRBJ1-2; D is ambiguous. Germline loops: CDR1 SNHLY, CDR2 FYNNEI. The CDR3 length is 14 residues. With 4 bases removed from V and 8 bases from J, the gap between germline ends came to 17 bases. CDR3 amino acids: CASSGSRSGEGYTF. CDR3 nucleotide sequence: TGTGCCAGCAGTGGGTCACGGTCCGGGGAGGGCTACACCTTC.

V and J are TRBV5-1 and TRBJ2-1, with 11 bases matching TRBD2. The V and J ends lost 5 bases and 5 bases, in that order; junction bases with no gene match: 9. This CDR3 spans 16 amino acids. CDR1 SGHRS and CDR2 YFSETQ come from the germline V gene. CDR3 region: CASRRFSGRVDNEQFF. The CDR3 nucleotides are TGCGCCAGCAGAAGATTTAGCGGGAGGGTCGACAATGAGCAGTTCTTC.

In this sample, this clone turned up a few times. The rearrangement joins TRBV5-6 to TRBJ1-2; unclear D gene. V gave up 1 base and J gave up 6 bases, with 7 bases separating them. This CDR3 is 12 amino acids long. Germline V CDR1 and CDR2: SGHDT, YYEEEE. Here the CDR3 DNA reads TGTGCCAGCAGCTTGCTTGGGGATGGCTACACCTTC. Residues: CASSLLGDGYTF.